The 21 T cell receptor beta chains given below trace back to one sample, sequenced in a study of cytomegalovirus exposure and HLA in healthy donors. The primer mix had 60 Vbeta and 13 Jbeta primers. Clones were sequenced by immunoSEQ multiplex PCR, and TCRdb holds only the in-frame ones, with some missing. The sample has over 150,000 clones, just over 75% seen once; the top ten hold roughly 3.5%. Material: PBMCs. These receptors originate from an older woman in good health and CMV-seropositive.

This sequence joins TRBV7-8 and TRBJ2-1; 12 bases are shared with TRBD2. Germline V CDR1 and CDR2: SGHVS, FQNEAQ. V gave up 2 bases and J gave up 10 bases; unmatched junction bases: 15. The CDR3 covers 18 residues. The chain's CDR3 is CASSLRRLAGDSYGEQFF. Written as DNA, the CDR3 is TGTGCCAGCAGCTTACGAAGACTAGCGGGAGACTCTTATGGGGAGCAGTTCTTC. The full variable domain, with the rest looked up from reference TRBV7-8 and TRBJ2-1, is GAGVSQSPRYKVAKRGQDVALRCDPISGHVSLFWYQQALGQGPEFLTYFQNEAQLDKSGLPSDRFFAERPEGSVSTLKIQRTQQEDSAVYLCASSLRRLAGDSYGEQFFGPGTRLTVL.

In its sample, this clone was seen once. V gene TRBV4-1 combines with J gene TRBJ2-5; 9 positions agree with TRBD2. Germline CDR1 reads MGHRA; CDR2 reads YSYEKL. The CDR3 has 13 amino acids. Losses at the gene ends were 8 bases for V and 9 bases for J; bases not matched to a gene: 10. CDR3 loop: CASSREGPGAQYF. CDR3 coding DNA: TGCGCCAGCTCGCGGGAGGGGCCGGGGGCCCAGTACTTC.

A single count supports this clone. The chain carries TRBV7-2 and TRBJ2-7; the D gene is possibly TRBD1 (6 bases). The germline gives CDR1 SGHTA, CDR2 FQGNSA. CDR3 length: 13 residues. With 4 bases removed from V and 3 bases from J, the gap between germline ends came to 10 bases. CDR3 sequence (DNA): TGTGCCAGCAGCTCAGGGGTAAACTACGAGCAGTACTTC. Its translation is CASSSGVNYEQYF. Together with reference TRBV7-2 and TRBJ2-7, the CDR3 gives the full variable domain: GAGVSQSPSNKVTEKGKDVELRCDPISGHTALYWYRQSLGQGLEFLIYFQGNSAPDKSGLPSDRFSAERTGGSVSTLTIQRTQQEDSAVYLCASSSGVNYEQYFGPGTRLTVT.

This clone was counted between two and nine times. This chain uses TRBV5-4 with TRBJ1-2; no clear D gene. Germline V gene sequence: CDR1 SGHNT, CDR2 YYREEE (reference sequence). The CDR3 has 14 residues. V was trimmed by 4 bases and J by 3 bases, leaving 13 bases between them. CDR3 sequence: CASSAAFGDYGYTF. CDR3 bases: TGTGCCAGCAGCGCGGCCTTCGGGGACTATGGCTACACCTTC.

The CDR3 DNA is TGTGCCAGCACCAGGGACAGGATAACCGGGGAGCTGTTTTTT. It encodes CASTRDRITGELFF. The genes are TRBV28 and TRBJ2-2; 8 nucleotides agree with TRBD1. V lost 7 bases, J lost 5 bases, and 6 bases stayed unmatched. The CDR3 has 14 residues. Germline V lookup: CDR1 MDHEN, CDR2 SYDVKM.

This chain connects TRBV2 to TRBJ1-1, with 7 bases identical to TRBD1. This CDR3 contains 13 residues. J gave up 2 bases and V 7 bases, and 4 bases lay outside the gene matches. The germline gives CDR1 SNHLY, CDR2 FYNNEI. The CDR3 nucleotides read TGTGCCAGCAATAGACAGGGAAACACTGAAGCTTTCTTT. It yields the protein CASNRQGNTEAFF. The whole variable domain, filled in from reference TRBV2 and TRBJ1-1, reads EPEVTQTPSHQVTQMGQEVILRCVPISNHLYFYWYRQILGQKVEFLVSFYNNEISEKSEIFDDQFSVERPDGSNFTLKIRSTKLEDSAMYFCASNRQGNTEAFFGQGTRLTVV.

The chain is built from TRBV5-8 and TRBJ2-5; 11 bases align to TRBD2. CDR3 length equals 16 residues. Germline V gives CDR1 SGHTS, CDR2 YDEGEE. The junction had 3 bases not matched to a gene; V was cut back by 2 bases and J by 0 bases. This chain's CDR3 is CASSLPGLADQETQYF. Here the CDR3 DNA reads TGTGCCAGCAGCTTACCGGGACTAGCGGACCAAGAGACCCAGTACTTC.

This clone occurred a few times. The chain recombines TRBV10-3 with TRBJ2-1; 9 bases are shared with TRBD1. This CDR3 region has 15 residues. Germline lookup yields CDR1 ENHRY and CDR2 SYGVKD. The junction had 9 bases not matched to a gene; V was cut back by 6 bases and J by 6 bases. CDR3 sequence (DNA): TGTGCCATCAGGAAGGGACAGGGTGGGTCCAATGAGCAGTTCTTC. Translated, it gives CAIRKGQGGSNEQFF.

The rearrangement links TRBV7-2 to TRBJ1-4, with TRBD1 as a possible D gene (5 bases). Between the trimmed V and J ends, which lost 0 bases and 8 bases, there was a span of 10 bases. The length of the CDR3 is 14 residues. Germline V gene lookup returns CDR1 SGHTA and CDR2 FQGNSA. CDR3 coding DNA: TGTGCCAGCAGCTTAGCAGGGGTCGGAGAAAAACTGTTTTTT. Its translation: CASSLAGVGEKLFF. Full variable domain (rest looked up from reference TRBV7-2 and TRBJ1-4): GAGVSQSPSNKVTEKGKDVELRCDPISGHTALYWYRQSLGQGLEFLIYFQGNSAPDKSGLPSDRFSAERTGGSVSTLTIQRTQQEDSAVYLCASSLAGVGEKLFFGSGTQLSVL.

The chain couples TRBV25-1 to TRBJ2-2; the D gene is possibly TRBD1 (5 bases). In germline, CDR1 is MGHDK, CDR2 SYGVNS. The CDR3 length is 16 residues. V was trimmed by 3 bases and J by 1 base, leaving 12 bases between them. CDR3: CASSDPDSQNTGELFF. The CDR3 DNA follows: TGTGCCAGCAGTGATCCCGACAGCCAGAACACCGGGGAGCTGTTTTTT.

The genes are TRBV29-1 and TRBJ2-3, with D unresolved. This CDR3 contains 13 residues. Between the trimmed V and J ends, which lost 3 bases and 1 base, there was a span of 8 bases. Germline CDR1 and CDR2: SQVTM and ANQGSEA. In DNA, the CDR3 is TGCAGCGTTGAGGTCGGAGGCACAGATACGCAGTATTTT. As protein: CSVEVGGTDTQYF.

The chain couples TRBV7-3 to TRBJ2-3; the match to TRBD2 covers 9 bases. Germline assignment: CDR1 SGHTA and CDR2 FQGTGA. CDR3 length equals 14 residues. J was trimmed by 5 bases and V by 3 bases; bases with no gene match: 3. The CDR3 bases are TGTGCCAGCAGCTTGAGCGGGGGGCGAGATACGCAGTATTTT. It specifies CASSLSGGRDTQYF.

The chain uses TRBV6-1 and TRBJ2-2, with a tentative D call TRBD2 (6 bases). The CDR3 contains 14 residues. Germline V gene lookup returns CDR1 MNHNS and CDR2 SASEGT. The V gene lost 6 bases and the J gene lost 0 bases, with 8 bases spanning the gap. The CDR3 region has the DNA TGTGCCAGCAGCGGACTACCGAACACCGGGGAGCTGTTTTTT. As protein: CASSGLPNTGELFF.

V is TRBV9 and J is TRBJ2-3; the match to TRBD2 covers 7 bases. Germline-derived CDR1 and CDR2 are SGDLS and YYNGEE. This CDR3 is built from 15 residues. V shed 2 bases, J shed 0 bases, and the junction held 3 bases outside the gene matches. The CDR3 DNA follows: TGTGCCAGCAGCGTTCCCGGGGGGAGCACAGATACGCAGTATTTT. It is translated as CASSVPGGSTDTQYF.

This chain uses TRBV28 with TRBJ2-1, with D possibly TRBD1 on 6 matching bases. The germline V and J ends were trimmed by 8 bases and 2 bases, with 16 bases remaining between them. This CDR3 is built from 15 residues. Germline assignment: CDR1 MDHEN and CDR2 SYDVKM. CDR3 loop: CASARGGVPYNEQFF. CDR3 DNA: TGTGCCAGCGCGAGAGGGGGAGTCCCCTACAATGAGCAGTTCTTC.

J is TRBJ1-5 and V is TRBV4-2; D perhaps matches TRBD1 (6 bases). V lost 1 base to trimming and J lost 2 bases, with 15 bases between them. This CDR3 comprises 17 residues. Germline CDR1 LGHNA, CDR2 YNFKEQ. CDR3 in amino acids: CASSQAIGGAGNQPQHF. CDR3 DNA: TGTGCCAGCAGCCAAGCGATTGGGGGCGCGGGCAATCAGCCCCAGCATTTT.

This sequence joins TRBV27 and TRBJ1-5, with 7 bases fitting TRBD1. CDR3 size: 14 residues. J was trimmed by 1 base and V by 5 bases; bases with no gene match: 2. The germline V gene has CDR1 MNHEY and CDR2 SMNVEV (reference sequence). The CDR3 spells CASSPGQSNQPQHF. The CDR3 nucleotides are TGTGCCAGCAGTCCGGGACAGAGCAATCAGCCCCAGCATTTT.

This clone was seen only once. The sample carries other DNA sequences with the same CDR3. The chain is built from TRBV5-1 and TRBJ1-1, with 11 bases that match TRBD1. CDR3 size: 14 residues. The germline gives CDR1 SGHRS, CDR2 YFSETQ. V was clipped by 7 bases and J by 5 bases; unmatched bases: 7. The CDR3 loop is CASSPGTGGTEAFF. The DNA for the CDR3 is TGCGCCAGCTCTCCCGGGACAGGGGGGACTGAAGCTTTCTTT.

In this sample, this clone turned up a few times. The rearrangement uses TRBV15 and TRBJ2-1; tentative D call: TRBD2 (5 bases). The length of the CDR3 is 14 residues. Trimming removed 7 bases at V and 4 bases at J, with 14 bases between. Germline V lookup: CDR1 LNHNV, CDR2 YYDKDF (reference sequence). CDR3 DNA sequence: TGTGCCACCACTCTCCTCAGAGGGTACAATGAGCAGTTCTTC. As protein: CATTLLRGYNEQFF.

The V call is TRBV19, the J call TRBJ2-1, with 9 bases fitting TRBD2. The V segment lost 5 bases and the J segment 2 bases; nucleotides outside the gene matches: 1. Germline CDR1 reads LNHDA; CDR2 reads SQIVND (reference sequence). This CDR3 spans 14 amino acids. CDR3 sequence: CASSGLATYNEQFF. As DNA, the CDR3 is TGTGCCAGTAGTGGACTAGCGACCTACAATGAGCAGTTCTTC.

This clone was counted once. The rearrangement joins TRBV30 to TRBJ1-5, with D hard to call. Germline-derived CDR1 and CDR2 are GTSNPN and SVGIG (reference sequence). Trimming cost V 2 bases and J 0 bases, with 8 bases left between them. CDR3 length equals 14 residues. The CDR3 loop reads CAWSISGSNQPQHF. The CDR3 DNA follows: TGTGCCTGGAGTATTTCCGGTAGCAATCAGCCCCAGCATTTT.